These 29 T cell receptor beta chains were all obtained from the same sample, sequenced in a study of blood T cell repertoires in COVID-19. This table comes from immunoSEQ multiplex PCR, and its TCRdb copy is limited to in-frame clones, with some not included. The repertoire holds some 210,000 clones, around 80% seen once, with roughly 2.9% in the top ten. Sequencing used peripheral blood. All receptors derive from a man aged 50 to 60 with active or convalescent COVID-19.

The chain uses TRBV19 and TRBJ2-4; D may be TRBD1 (5 bases). This CDR3 has 14 amino acids. In germline, CDR1 is LNHDA, CDR2 SQIVND (reference sequence). V lost 6 bases to trimming and J lost 8 bases, with 17 bases between them. As DNA, the CDR3 is TGTGCCAGTAGCCGGACATCGCGCGGTTACATTCAGTACTTC. This translates into CASSRTSRGYIQYF.

This clone has only one observation. The rearrangement links TRBV20-1 to TRBJ1-6, with a weak D call TRBD1 (6 bases). The CDR3 runs to 15 residues. With 3 bases removed from V and 12 bases from J, the gap between germline ends came to 21 bases. Germline V gene data show CDR1 as DFQATT and CDR2 as SNEGSKA (reference sequence). The DNA of the CDR3 is TGCAGTGCTAGTCGGGGGGCCGGGACACTTGAACCCCTCCACTTT. This encodes CSASRGAGTLEPLHF.

The chain links TRBV5-4 to TRBJ2-6; the match to TRBD1 covers 8 bases. Germline CDR1 reads SGHNT; CDR2 reads YYREEE (reference sequence). CDR3 length equals 18 residues. The V and J ends lost 4 bases and 4 bases, in that order; junction bases with no gene match: 13. Written as DNA, the CDR3 is TGTGCCAGCAGCCCCAGGGGGCGTTCTTCGAGGGGGGCCAACGTCCTGACTTTC. It is translated as CASSPRGRSSRGANVLTF.

The chain has TRBV7-9 and TRBJ1-4; D is undetermined. Germline CDR1 and CDR2: SEHNR and FQNEAQ (reference sequence). Trimming stripped 0 bases from V and 2 bases from J, with 7 bases between. CDR3 length: 15 residues. CDR3 region: CASSLAPSTNEKLFF. For the CDR3, the DNA is TGTGCCAGCAGCTTAGCTCCCAGTACTAATGAAAAACTGTTTTTT.

This clone was counted only a few times. The chain links TRBV30 to TRBJ1-2; D gene unclear. V was clipped by 0 bases and J by 8 bases, with 10 bases between them. Germline CDR1 is GTSNPN and CDR2 is SVGIG (reference sequence). The CDR3 covers 12 residues. CDR3 in DNA: TGTGCCTGGAGTGTCCGCCCCGAGGGCTACACCTTC. Translation gives CAWSVRPEGYTF.

This chain connects TRBV4-2 to TRBJ2-3; D possibly corresponds to TRBD2 (6 bases). The CDR3 sequence is 15 residues long. Trimming cost V 4 bases and J 2 bases, with 13 bases left between them. The germline V gene encodes CDR1 LGHNA and CDR2 YNFKEQ. The CDR3 spells CASSRTGTPTDTQYF. The CDR3 DNA is TGTGCCAGCAGCCGAACCGGGACTCCCACAGATACGCAGTATTTT.

This CDR3 reads CASSLTPPGAFF. For the CDR3, the DNA is TGTGCCAGCAGTTTAACTCCTCCGGGAGCTTTCTTT. The V and J genes are TRBV27 and TRBJ1-1; D is uncertain. The CDR3 spans 12 residues. Between the trimmed V and J ends, which lost 2 bases and 10 bases, there was a span of 11 bases. Germline CDR1 and CDR2: MNHEY and SMNVEV (reference sequence).

J is TRBJ1-1 and V is TRBV7-8; D gene ambiguous. V was clipped by 5 bases and J by 4 bases, with 17 bases between them. The CDR3 length is 15 residues. The germline V gene has CDR1 SGHVS and CDR2 FQNEAQ. CDR3 protein: CASSPASWRGTEAFF. The DNA of the CDR3 is TGTGCCAGCAGCCCAGCTTCTTGGCGCGGCACTGAAGCTTTCTTT.

This clone came up once. The V call is TRBV6-5, the J call TRBJ2-5; D not resolved. The CDR3 contains 14 residues. With 4 bases removed from V and 5 bases from J, the gap between germline ends came to 14 bases. Germline CDR1 and CDR2: MNHEY and SVGAGI. CDR3 loop: CASSFSSPVETQYF. In DNA form, the CDR3 reads TGTGCCAGCAGTTTTAGCTCCCCCGTCGAGACCCAGTACTTC.

This clone has a single count. The V and J genes are TRBV27 and TRBJ2-1, with D hard to call. The germline V gene has CDR1 MNHEY and CDR2 SMNVEV (reference sequence). This CDR3 has 16 residues. V lost 8 bases to trimming and J lost 9 bases, with 26 bases between them. CDR3 residues: CASSIRVRDTRLEQFF. In DNA, the CDR3 is TGTGCCAGCTCCATACGTGTCCGCGATACCCGACTTGAGCAGTTCTTC.

V is TRBV27 and J is TRBJ2-7; 9 nucleotides align to TRBD1. CDR3 length equals 17 residues. The J segment lost 4 bases and the V segment lost 0 bases, leaving 10 bases of the junction unmatched. The germline gives CDR1 MNHEY, CDR2 SMNVEV (reference sequence). The CDR3 protein is CASSLSFYRDREYEQYF. The CDR3 DNA reads TGTGCCAGCAGTTTATCTTTTTACCGGGACAGGGAATACGAGCAGTACTTC.

The chain employs TRBV7-6 and TRBJ1-6, with TRBD1 matching over 9 bases. This CDR3 is 14 amino acids long. V was pared by 5 bases and J by 8 bases, with 4 bases of the junction left unmatched. CDR1 is SGHVS and CDR2 is FNYEAQ in the germline V gene. The CDR3, as DNA: TGTGCCAGCAGCGGCGGACAGGGGTATTCACCCCTCCACTTT. Its protein product is CASSGGQGYSPLHF.

The chain links TRBV5-6 to TRBJ1-1; D is ambiguous. The V gene's germline CDR1 is SGHDT and CDR2 YYEEEE. The CDR3 consists of 12 residues. V lost 4 bases to trimming and J lost 6 bases, with 10 bases between them. As DNA, the CDR3 is TGTGCCAGCAGCAATCTCCCCGCTGAAGCTTTCTTT. This encodes CASSNLPAEAFF.

The gene calls are TRBV9 and TRBJ2-1; 8 bases are a match to TRBD2. This CDR3 comprises 15 residues. Germline CDR1 is SGDLS and CDR2 is YYNGEE. Germline trimming cut 0 bases from V and 9 bases from J; bases unmatched to any gene: 8. CDR3 DNA sequence: TGTGCCAGCAGCGTAGGTAGCGGGAACCAAGGTGAGCAGTTCTTC. Translation gives CASSVGSGNQGEQFF. Together with reference TRBV9 and TRBJ2-1, the CDR3 gives the full variable domain: DSGVTQTPKHLITATGQRVTLRCSPRSGDLSVYWYQQSLDQGLQFLIQYYNGEERAKGNILERFSAQQFPDLHSELNLSSLELGDSALYFCASSVGSGNQGEQFFGPGTRLTVL.

The chain uses TRBV30 and TRBJ2-2; 7 bases are shared with TRBD1. The germline V gene encodes CDR1 GTSNPN and CDR2 SVGIG (reference sequence). Trimming removed 2 bases from V and 4 bases from J; junction bases left unmatched: 10. The CDR3 has 16 amino acids. The chain's CDR3 is CAWSLGPRGPTGELFF. In DNA form, the CDR3 reads TGTGCCTGGAGTTTGGGACCAAGGGGGCCCACCGGGGAGCTGTTTTTT.

This clone was detected once. This chain links TRBV7-6 with TRBJ1-1; TRBD1 might be the D (5 bases). Trimming took 7 bases from V and 7 from J, leaving 16 bases between them. Germline-derived CDR1 and CDR2 are SGHVS and FNYEAQ. The CDR3 spans 13 residues. CDR3 in DNA: TGTGCCAGCATCATGCACCCGGGACTTGAAGCTTTCTTT. It is translated as CASIMHPGLEAFF. Full variable domain (rest looked up from reference TRBV7-6 and TRBJ1-1): GAGVSQSPRYKVTKRGQDVALRCDPISGHVSLYWYRQALGQGPEFLTYFNYEAQQDKSGLPNDRFSAERPEGSISTLTIQRTEQRDSAMYRCASIMHPGLEAFFGQGTRLTVV.

The chain is built from TRBV4-1 and TRBJ2-1; TRBD2 might be the D (6 bases). Germline-derived CDR1 and CDR2 are MGHRA and YSYEKL. V was shortened by 1 base and J by 2 bases, with 9 bases between the two germline ends. The CDR3 extends over 15 amino acids. The CDR3 loop is CASSQVAVPYNEQFF. CDR3 in DNA: TGCGCCAGCAGCCAAGTAGCGGTACCCTACAATGAGCAGTTCTTC.

The V and J genes are TRBV29-1 and TRBJ2-7; weak D call: TRBD2 (5 bases). V dropped 3 bases and J dropped 7 bases, with 10 bases sitting between them. The germline CDR1 and CDR2 sequences are SQVTM and ANQGSEA. This CDR3 comprises 11 residues. This CDR3 is CSVDEGREQYF. Written as DNA, the CDR3 is TGCAGCGTTGATGAGGGTAGAGAGCAGTACTTC.

This chain connects TRBV18 to TRBJ2-1, with a tentative D call TRBD1 (5 bases). The CDR3 runs 17 residues. V was cut by 1 base and J by 0 bases, with 13 bases left in between. Germline CDR1 reads KGHSH; CDR2 reads LQKENI. As DNA, the CDR3 is TGTGCCAGCTCACCACTAACCGGACACAGCTCCTACAATGAGCAGTTCTTC. Translation: CASSPLTGHSSYNEQFF.

J is TRBJ2-2 and V is TRBV7-3, with 15 bases fitting TRBD2. The trim removed 5 bases at V and 3 bases at J, leaving 1 base unmatched. Germline-derived CDR1 and CDR2 are SGHTA and FQGTGA. The CDR3 length is 16 residues. In DNA, the CDR3 is TGTGCCAGCAGCCGGACTAGCGGGAGGGACACCGGGGAGCTGTTTTTT. This encodes CASSRTSGRDTGELFF.

This clone was found a few times. This chain uses TRBV2 with TRBJ1-1; D is uncertain. Trimming cost V 3 bases and J 11 bases, with 16 bases left between them. CDR1 and CDR2 from the germline V gene are SNHLY and FYNNEI. CDR3 length equals 13 residues. The CDR3 region is CASSEEVGAGAFF. The CDR3, as DNA: TGTGCCAGCAGTGAGGAGGTGGGTGCGGGGGCTTTCTTT.

The chain carries TRBV29-1 and TRBJ2-1, with 10 bases fitting TRBD1. CDR1 SQVTM and CDR2 ANQGSEA come from the germline V gene. Trimming took 7 bases from V and 1 from J; bases not matched to a gene: 7. The CDR3 runs 15 residues. CDR3 coding DNA: TGCAGCGGGTCCCGGACAGGGGGTTCCTACAATGAGCAGTTCTTC. This translates into CSGSRTGGSYNEQFF.

CDR3: CSAPRGSDQHF. In nucleotides, the CDR3 is TGCAGTGCTCCTCGAGGCTCCGACCAGCATTTT. This chain joins TRBV20-1 and TRBJ1-5; D unclear. Germline values: CDR1 DFQATT, CDR2 SNEGSKA (reference sequence). The CDR3 is made up of 11 amino acids. Between the trimmed V and J ends, which lost 5 bases and 12 bases, there was a span of 14 bases.

V is TRBV30 and J is TRBJ1-1; TRBD1 matches 10 bases. V lost 7 bases and J lost 4; bases outside the gene matches: 6. The CDR3 is 13 residues long. Germline V lookup: CDR1 GTSNPN, CDR2 SVGIG (reference sequence). The CDR3 DNA reads TGTGCCTTACAGGGACAGGGGACCACTGAAGCTTTCTTT. This gives the protein CALQGQGTTEAFF.

The V and J genes are TRBV6-2 or TRBV6-3 and TRBJ2-7; maybe TRBD1 (5 bases). Germline V CDR1 and CDR2: MNHEY, SVGEGT. V lost 4 bases, J lost 3 bases, and 10 bases lay in between. This CDR3 has 13 amino acids. The CDR3 DNA follows: TGTGCCAGCAGTTCTTGGGGCGACTACGAGCAGTACTTC. It codes for CASSSWGDYEQYF.

This chain joins TRBV11-2 and TRBJ1-1; tentative D call: TRBD1 (6 bases). Trimming removed 5 bases at V and 5 bases at J, with 15 bases between. Germline values: CDR1 SGHAT, CDR2 FQNNGV. The CDR3 covers 14 residues. The CDR3 sequence is CASSPQGRRTEAFF. The CDR3 bases are TGTGCCAGCAGCCCTCAGGGGCGGCGGACTGAAGCTTTCTTT.

V is TRBV7-2 and J is TRBJ1-6; 8 nucleotides line up with TRBD1. Trimming cost V 5 bases and J 4 bases; bases outside gene matches: 13. This CDR3 has 18 residues. Germline CDR1 is SGHTA and CDR2 is FQGNSA. The CDR3 DNA is TGTGCCAGCAGCCGCGGACAGGGTGTGAGGAAATATAATTCACCCCTCCACTTT. This sequence encodes CASSRGQGVRKYNSPLHF.

The genes are TRBV6-5 and TRBJ2-1, with 8 bases identical to TRBD2. With 6 bases clipped from V and 3 bases from J, the junction kept 4 bases outside the gene matches. The CDR3 sequence is 14 residues long. CDR1 is MNHEY and CDR2 is SVGAGI in the germline V gene. CDR3 in amino acids: CASRRGGLYNEQFF. The CDR3 bases are TGTGCCAGCAGACGGGGGGGGCTCTACAATGAGCAGTTCTTC.

The chain links TRBV12-3 or TRBV12-4 to TRBJ1-1; D not resolved. Between the trimmed V and J ends, which lost 0 bases and 6 bases, there was a span of 8 bases. The CDR3 totals 13 residues. This CDR3 reads CASSLANTAEAFF. The DNA of the CDR3 is TGTGCCAGCAGTTTAGCGAATACGGCTGAAGCTTTCTTT.